This TCR beta chain comes out of a study of T cell responses to AZD1222 COVID-19 vaccine. About the study: Pooled in the analysis were second doses at about 4 or about 12 weeks. Whole-study results and caveats: Nearly half of spike-specific TCRs reportedly target variant regions that are unmutated in the B.1.351 and B.1.1.7 variants.

On this clone: Its target is not known.

Produced via immunoSEQ multiplex PCR; TCRdb's table is partial and in-frame only. The sample yields roughly 260,000 clones, over 90% seen once. This TCR was recovered from an adult in good health. Specimen: peripheral blood, collected on day 0 of AZD1222 vaccination.

The CDR3 is CASSSSEQYF. CDR3 in DNA: TGTGCCAGCAGCAGCAGCGAGCAGTACTTC. The chain recombines TRBV2 with TRBJ2-7; D remains unclear. Trimming pared 6 bases from V and 6 bases from J, leaving 6 bases between. From germline, CDR1 is SNHLY and CDR2 FYNNEI. The CDR3 covers 10 residues.